Listed below are T cell receptor beta chains from one sample, sequenced in a study of T cell responses to AZD1222 COVID-19 vaccine. Data came from immunoSEQ multiplex PCR; TCRdb stores just in-frame clones and leaves some out. The sample includes under 130,000 clones, about 90% of them seen just once. Here the sequenced sample was peripheral blood, taken 28 days after the second AZD1222 dose. These receptors originate from an adult who received the AZD1222 COVID-19 vaccine. The CDR3 runs from the conserved cysteine through the conserved F or W. D genes are given only for firm matches. Only some rows state a clone size, as once, few, many or a class for expanded clones.

j_call: TRBJ2-5; clone_size: .; v_call: TRBV7-3; d_call: .; cdr3_nt: TGTGCCAGCAGCTTAATGGTGGGAGATTGGGAGACCCAGTACTTC; cdr3_aa: CASSLMVGDWETQYF
j_call: TRBJ2-2; clone_size: .; v_call: TRBV11-3; d_call: TRBD2; cdr3_nt: TGTGCCAGCAGCTTAGAGATTTTCCGCGGGGGAGCCACGAACACCGGGGAGCTGTTTTTT; cdr3_aa: CASSLEIFRGGATNTGELFF
j_call: TRBJ1-1; clone_size: .; v_call: TRBV28; d_call: TRBD1; cdr3_nt: TGTGCCAGCAGTCCCACCCCGGGACAGGGTCTATGGACTGAAGCTTTCTTT; cdr3_aa: CASSPTPGQGLWTEAFF
j_call: TRBJ1-2; clone_size: few; v_call: TRBV7-2; d_call: TRBD1; cdr3_nt: TGTGCCAGCAGCTTAAACAGGGGTAGCTATGGCTACACCTTC; cdr3_aa: CASSLNRGSYGYTF
j_call: TRBJ1-1; clone_size: .; v_call: TRBV19; d_call: .; cdr3_nt: TGTGCCAGTAGTATAGAAGGCAGGGTATCAGCTGAAGCTTTCTTT; cdr3_aa: CASSIEGRVSAEAFF
j_call: TRBJ1-1; clone_size: .; v_call: TRBV11-3; d_call: .; cdr3_nt: TGTGCCAGCAGCTCTCCTGGGGACACTGAAGCTTTCTTT; cdr3_aa: CASSSPGDTEAFF
j_call: TRBJ1-2; clone_size: .; v_call: TRBV7-9; d_call: .; cdr3_nt: TGTGCCAGCAGCTTAGAAGGCAGACCGCTCTATGGCTACACCTTC; cdr3_aa: CASSLEGRPLYGYTF
j_call: TRBJ1-2; clone_size: .; v_call: TRBV28; d_call: .; cdr3_nt: TGTGCCAGTAAGGCGTTAGTACGCGGCTACACCTTC; cdr3_aa: CASKALVRGYTF
j_call: TRBJ2-7; clone_size: .; v_call: TRBV10-3; d_call: .; cdr3_nt: TGTGCCATCAGTGACTCTCAGGGTTCCTACGAGCAGTACTTC; cdr3_aa: CAISDSQGSYEQYF
j_call: TRBJ1-1; clone_size: .; v_call: TRBV27; d_call: .; cdr3_nt: TGTGCCAGCAGTTTAACAGGGTTGGAAAACACTGAAGCTTTCTTT; cdr3_aa: CASSLTGLENTEAFF
j_call: TRBJ1-1; clone_size: .; v_call: TRBV7-3; d_call: .; cdr3_nt: TGTGCCAGCAGCTCCTACTCCAGTGGGGCAGGGACTGAAGCTTTCTTT; cdr3_aa: CASSSYSSGAGTEAFF
j_call: TRBJ1-2; clone_size: .; v_call: TRBV13; d_call: .; cdr3_nt: TGTGCCAGCAGCTTAGTTAGAAGAGACAACGGCTACACCTTC; cdr3_aa: CASSLVRRDNGYTF
j_call: TRBJ2-7; clone_size: many; v_call: TRBV3-1/TRBV3-2; d_call: TRBD2; cdr3_nt: TGTGCCAGCAGCCAAGATGCGGGAGACCTCTCCTACGAGCAGTACTTC; cdr3_aa: CASSQDAGDLSYEQYF
j_call: TRBJ2-7; clone_size: .; v_call: TRBV30; d_call: .; cdr3_nt: TGTGCCTGGAGACCTGACTTGTTCTACGAGCAGTACTTC; cdr3_aa: CAWRPDLFYEQYF
j_call: TRBJ1-2; clone_size: .; v_call: TRBV3-1/TRBV3-2; d_call: .; cdr3_nt: TGTGCCAGCAGCCCAGCCGGAATTGCGAGTCATGGCTACACCTTC; cdr3_aa: CASSPAGIASHGYTF
j_call: TRBJ2-7; clone_size: .; v_call: TRBV11-3; d_call: .; cdr3_nt: TGTGCCAGCAGCTTAGGGGATATAACCTCCGAGCAGTACTTC; cdr3_aa: CASSLGDITSEQYF
j_call: TRBJ2-3; clone_size: .; v_call: TRBV7-3; d_call: .; cdr3_nt: TGTGCCAGCAGCTTACGCCGGGACTCTACGCAGTATTTT; cdr3_aa: CASSLRRDSTQYF
j_call: TRBJ2-7; clone_size: .; v_call: TRBV27; d_call: TRBD1; cdr3_nt: TGTGCCAGCAGTCACGGGACAGGAGGAAGCAGGGACGAGCAGTACTTC; cdr3_aa: CASSHGTGGSRDEQYF
j_call: TRBJ1-3; clone_size: .; v_call: TRBV5-1; d_call: .; cdr3_nt: TGCGCCAGCAGCTTGGCCAGGTTTGGAATCTCTGGAAACACCATATATTTT; cdr3_aa: CASSLARFGISGNTIYF
j_call: TRBJ2-7; clone_size: .; v_call: TRBV28; d_call: TRBD1; cdr3_nt: TGTGCCAGCAACCAACAGGGGAAACAATACGAGCAGTACTTC; cdr3_aa: CASNQQGKQYEQYF
j_call: TRBJ2-6; clone_size: .; v_call: TRBV5-1; d_call: .; cdr3_nt: TGCGCCAGCAGCTTGGCCGGCCCGTCTGGGGCCAACGTCCTGACTTTC; cdr3_aa: CASSLAGPSGANVLTF
j_call: TRBJ2-7; clone_size: .; v_call: TRBV2; d_call: TRBD2; cdr3_nt: TGTGCCATCTCCGGGACTAGCGGGAGGGTCTACGAGCAGTACTTC; cdr3_aa: CAISGTSGRVYEQYF
j_call: TRBJ2-7; clone_size: .; v_call: TRBV28; d_call: .; cdr3_nt: TGTGCCAGCAGTTCCCCGCGCGGTGCCTACGAGCAGTACTTC; cdr3_aa: CASSSPRGAYEQYF
j_call: TRBJ2-5; clone_size: .; v_call: TRBV6-5; d_call: TRBD2; cdr3_nt: TGTGCCAGCAGTTCCGGGACTAGCGGGACGTACTTC; cdr3_aa: CASSSGTSGTYF
j_call: TRBJ2-7; clone_size: .; v_call: TRBV4-2; d_call: .; cdr3_nt: TGTGCCAGCAGCCAAGATCAGCGGCTAAATTTCTACGAGCAGTACTTC; cdr3_aa: CASSQDQRLNFYEQYF
j_call: TRBJ2-5; clone_size: .; v_call: TRBV5-1; d_call: TRBD1; cdr3_nt: TGCGCCAGCAGCCACACAGGGGCACAAGAGACCCAGTACTTC; cdr3_aa: CASSHTGAQETQYF
j_call: TRBJ2-6; clone_size: .; v_call: TRBV11-1; d_call: .; cdr3_nt: TGTGCCAGCAGCTTAGCTGGACACTCCGGGGCCAACGTCCTGACTTTC; cdr3_aa: CASSLAGHSGANVLTF
j_call: TRBJ2-2; clone_size: .; v_call: TRBV3-1/TRBV3-2; d_call: TRBD2; cdr3_nt: TGTGCCAGCAGCCAAGAACGTCTTGGGATAGCGGGAACCAAAACCGGGGAGCTGTTTTTT; cdr3_aa: CASSQERLGIAGTKTGELFF
j_call: TRBJ1-5; clone_size: .; v_call: TRBV6-5; d_call: .; cdr3_nt: TGTGCCAGCCGCGGGGGAGGCGTAAATCAGCCCCAGCATTTT; cdr3_aa: CASRGGGVNQPQHF
j_call: TRBJ1-1; clone_size: .; v_call: TRBV20-1; d_call: .; cdr3_nt: TGCATCGGCACCCAGAACACTGAAGCTTTCTTT; cdr3_aa: CIGTQNTEAFF
j_call: TRBJ1-6; clone_size: .; v_call: TRBV5-6; d_call: .; cdr3_nt: TGTGCCAGCAGCTTCAGTGTCAATTCACCCCTCCACTTT; cdr3_aa: CASSFSVNSPLHF
j_call: TRBJ2-5; clone_size: .; v_call: TRBV7-8; d_call: .; cdr3_nt: TGTGCCAGCAGCTTAGGACGGGCCCAAGAGACCCAGTACTTC; cdr3_aa: CASSLGRAQETQYF
j_call: TRBJ1-3; clone_size: .; v_call: TRBV28; d_call: .; cdr3_nt: TGTGCCAGCAGTTTGCCCGGCTGGGGGCTGGGAAACACCATATATTTT; cdr3_aa: CASSLPGWGLGNTIYF
j_call: TRBJ2-1; clone_size: .; v_call: TRBV3-1/TRBV3-2; d_call: .; cdr3_nt: TGTGCCAGCAGCCAAGATGACCGGGAGCGGGACAATGAGCAGTTCTTC; cdr3_aa: CASSQDDRERDNEQFF
j_call: TRBJ1-1; clone_size: .; v_call: TRBV4-3; d_call: TRBD1; cdr3_nt: TGCGCCAGCAGCCAAGAACCGGGACAGGGGGCCCAAGAAGCTTTCTTT; cdr3_aa: CASSQEPGQGAQEAFF
j_call: TRBJ2-5; clone_size: once; v_call: TRBV7-9; d_call: TRBD2; cdr3_nt: TGTGCCAGCAGCCCCGGGGAGCGGGAGCAAGAGACCCAGTACTTC; cdr3_aa: CASSPGEREQETQYF
j_call: TRBJ1-3; clone_size: .; v_call: TRBV29-1; d_call: .; cdr3_nt: TGCAGCGTTGAACTAGCTAACTCTGGAAACACCATATATTTT; cdr3_aa: CSVELANSGNTIYF
j_call: TRBJ2-3; clone_size: .; v_call: TRBV11-3; d_call: .; cdr3_nt: TGTGCCAGCAGCTTAGACGGGAGCACAGATACGCAGTATTTT; cdr3_aa: CASSLDGSTDTQYF
j_call: TRBJ2-2; clone_size: .; v_call: TRBV30; d_call: TRBD1; cdr3_nt: TGTGCCTGCAGACAGGGTTATGGCGGGGAGCTGTTTTTT; cdr3_aa: CACRQGYGGELFF
j_call: TRBJ2-5; clone_size: .; v_call: TRBV5-1; d_call: .; cdr3_nt: TGCGCCAGCAGCTTGGTTTTGGGAGGAGAGACCCAGTACTTC; cdr3_aa: CASSLVLGGETQYF
j_call: TRBJ1-4; clone_size: .; v_call: TRBV28; d_call: .; cdr3_nt: TGTGCCAGCAGTGAAGGGACCCCGGAGTATGAAAAACTGTTTTTT; cdr3_aa: CASSEGTPEYEKLFF
j_call: TRBJ1-5; clone_size: few; v_call: TRBV4-1; d_call: .; cdr3_nt: TGCGCCAGCAGCCAAGATCCAGGGATTTTCAATCAGCCCCAGCATTTT; cdr3_aa: CASSQDPGIFNQPQHF
j_call: TRBJ2-1; clone_size: .; v_call: TRBV29-1; d_call: TRBD2; cdr3_nt: TGCAGCCACTCTGGGGGGCGAACTAGCGGGAGGAGGGATGAGCAGTTCTTC; cdr3_aa: CSHSGGRTSGRRDEQFF
j_call: TRBJ2-1; clone_size: .; v_call: TRBV10-1; d_call: .; cdr3_nt: TGCGCCAGCAGTTTAGATAGCAGCTCCTACAATGAGCAGTTCTTC; cdr3_aa: CASSLDSSSYNEQFF
j_call: TRBJ1-6; clone_size: .; v_call: TRBV27; d_call: TRBD1; cdr3_nt: TGTGCCAGCAGTGGCCGGACAGGGAGGTATAATTCACCCCTCCACTTT; cdr3_aa: CASSGRTGRYNSPLHF
j_call: TRBJ1-5; clone_size: .; v_call: TRBV7-9; d_call: TRBD1; cdr3_nt: TGTGCCAGCAGCTTAGGCACTTACCGGGACAGGGATCAGCCCCAGCATTTT; cdr3_aa: CASSLGTYRDRDQPQHF
j_call: TRBJ2-7; clone_size: .; v_call: TRBV7-2; d_call: .; cdr3_nt: TGTGCCAGCAGCCGTCTACCCGGGATTAACTACGAGCAGTACTTC; cdr3_aa: CASSRLPGINYEQYF
j_call: TRBJ1-4; clone_size: .; v_call: TRBV6-5; d_call: .; cdr3_nt: TGTGCCAGCAGTTACTCTAGCGTACCTAGGGAAAAACTGTTTTTT; cdr3_aa: CASSYSSVPREKLFF
j_call: TRBJ2-7; clone_size: .; v_call: TRBV4-1; d_call: TRBD2; cdr3_nt: TGCGCCAGCAGCCAACCGACTAGCGGAACCTACGAGCAGTACTTC; cdr3_aa: CASSQPTSGTYEQYF
j_call: TRBJ2-5; clone_size: .; v_call: TRBV11-3; d_call: TRBD1; cdr3_nt: TGTGCCAGCAGCTTAGGGGACAGCCAAGAGACCCAGTACTTC; cdr3_aa: CASSLGDSQETQYF
j_call: TRBJ1-4; clone_size: .; v_call: TRBV9; d_call: .; cdr3_nt: TGTGCCAGCAGCGTAGTTGGGGGTTGGACGAGTGAAAAACTGTTTTTT; cdr3_aa: CASSVVGGWTSEKLFF
j_call: TRBJ2-5; clone_size: .; v_call: TRBV5-1; d_call: TRBD2; cdr3_nt: TGCGCCAGCAGCTTGGCGCCCAGCGGGAGACTCCAAGAGACCCAGTACTTC; cdr3_aa: CASSLAPSGRLQETQYF
j_call: TRBJ2-5; clone_size: .; v_call: TRBV3-1/TRBV3-2; d_call: .; cdr3_nt: TGTGCCAGCAGCCAGCCCCCTCCCGGCCAGGCAATGGGGGAGACCCAGTACTTC; cdr3_aa: CASSQPPPGQAMGETQYF